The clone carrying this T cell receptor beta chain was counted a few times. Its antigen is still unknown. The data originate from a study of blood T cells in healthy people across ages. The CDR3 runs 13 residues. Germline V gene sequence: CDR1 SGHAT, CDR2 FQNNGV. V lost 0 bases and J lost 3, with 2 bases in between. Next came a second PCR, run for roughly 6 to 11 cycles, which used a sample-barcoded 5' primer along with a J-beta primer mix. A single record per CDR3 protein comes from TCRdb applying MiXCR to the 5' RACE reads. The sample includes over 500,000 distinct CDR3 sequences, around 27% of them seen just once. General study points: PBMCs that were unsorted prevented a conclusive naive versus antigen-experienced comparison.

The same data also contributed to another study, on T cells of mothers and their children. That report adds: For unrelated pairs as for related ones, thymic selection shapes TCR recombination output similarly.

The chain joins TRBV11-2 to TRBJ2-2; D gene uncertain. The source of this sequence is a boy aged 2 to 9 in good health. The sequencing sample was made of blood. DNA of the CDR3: TGTGCCAGCAGCTTAGACTACACCGGGGAGCTGTTTTTT. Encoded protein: CASSLDYTGELFF.